This T cell receptor beta chain emerged from a study of OX40 agonist ivuxolimab in advanced cancers. Assay used: immunoSEQ multiplex PCR; TCRdb lists only in-frame clones, some missing. The sample shows 19,000 or so clones, around 82% of them seen only once. Looked up from germline, CDR1 is SGHDT and CDR2 is YYEEEE. The CDR3 length is 17 residues. V trimming: 4 bases; J trimming: 5 bases; junction bases outside the gene matches: 16. The investigators sampled blood at baseline, at cycle 4 day 1, and at cycle 7 day 1. The rearrangement joins TRBV5-6 to TRBJ1-2; TRBD1 matches at 8 bases. The TCR comes from an adult with an advanced solid tumor such as melanoma, head and neck, liver or kidney cancer. This specimen was CD4+ or CD8+ T cells sorted from blood, taken in a trial of the OX40 agonist ivuxolimab. The CDR3 DNA sequence: TGTGCCAGCAGCCCGACGAGATTAGACAGGGGATTGTATGGCTACACCTTC. It translates to CASSPTRLDRGLYGYTF.